This T cell receptor beta chain was observed in a study of T cells after posttransplantation cyclophosphamide. Study observations and caveats: Tissue-infiltrating T cells from skin or gut overlapped little with blood T cells. Recipient CMV seropositivity and CMV reactivation strongly tracked TRB clonality.

The CDR3 is made up of 14 amino acids. Germline CDR1 SGHVS, CDR2 FQNEAQ. The V gene end was trimmed by 4 bases and the J gene end by 5 bases; junction bases not matched to a gene: 6. Of note for this clone: What it recognizes is unknown.

Clones were sequenced by immunoSEQ multiplex PCR, and TCRdb holds only the in-frame ones, with some missing. The sample lists tens of thousands of clones; 95% to 98% were seen once. Cells defined as naive were viable CD3+CD4+ or CD3+CD8+ and CCR7+CD45RA+CD45RO-CD95-CD27+CD28+. The related graft donor's blood sample was taken on the day of bone marrow donation. This sequence originates from a man aged 50 to 59 in good health, CMV-negative, and a related stem cell transplant donor. The chain has TRBV7-8 and TRBJ1-2, with 8 bases lining up with TRBD1. Sequencing was carried out using naive CD4+ T cells sorted from PBMCs. CDR3: CASSYRGGPYGYTF. The DNA of the CDR3 is TGTGCCAGCAGCTACAGGGGGGGCCCGTATGGCTACACCTTC.